These 30 T cell receptor beta chains originate from one sample sequenced in a study of blood T cell repertoires in COVID-19. Sequenced by immunoSEQ multiplex PCR; TCRdb stores in-frame clones only, minus some. The table records 160,000 or so clones, roughly 84% of them present only once. Sequencing used PBMCs or T cells enriched from blood (not recorded which). These receptors all come from a man aged 55 to 70 who had recovered from COVID-19.

The chain links TRBV19 to TRBJ1-3; 8 bases are a match to TRBD1. The trim removed 4 bases at V and 0 bases at J, leaving 5 bases unmatched. The CDR3 consists of 16 residues. The germline V gene encodes CDR1 LNHDA and CDR2 SQIVND (reference sequence). As DNA, the CDR3 is TGTGCCAGTAGTACGACAGGGGCCAACTCTGGAAACACCATATATTTT. This translates into CASSTTGANSGNTIYF.

With regard to this clone: The identical CDR3 is also encoded by other nucleotide sequences in the sample. V and J are TRBV2 and TRBJ1-2; no clear D gene. The CDR3 totals 12 residues. V lost 2 bases to trimming and J lost 2 bases, with 3 bases between them. Germline values: CDR1 SNHLY, CDR2 FYNNEI. CDR3 region: CASSERNYGYTF. The DNA for the CDR3 is TGTGCCAGCAGTGAACGGAACTATGGCTACACCTTC.

The rearrangement uses TRBV5-1 and TRBJ2-1, with D perhaps matching TRBD1 (5 bases). CDR3 length: 12 amino acids. V gave up 0 bases and J gave up 12 bases, with 10 bases separating them. Per germline, CDR1 SGHRS and CDR2 YFSETQ. The CDR3 nucleotides read TGCGCCAGCAGCTTGGGCTCAGGGCCGCAGTTCTTC. Residues: CASSLGSGPQFF. Drawing the rest from reference TRBV5-1 and TRBJ2-1, the complete variable domain is KAGVTQTPRYLIKTRGQQVTLSCSPISGHRSVSWYQQTPGQGLQFLFEYFSETQRNKGNFPGRFSGRQFSNSRSEMNVSTLELGDSALYLCASSLGSGPQFFGPGTRLTVL.

This clone was seen a handful of times. CDR3 sequence: CASSSYGTGTYEQYF. CDR3 nucleotides: TGTGCCAGCAGCTCCTACGGGACAGGGACCTACGAGCAGTACTTC. The chain is built from TRBV5-6 and TRBJ2-7; TRBD1 matches 9 bases. V shed 3 bases and J 2 bases; nucleotides not matched to a gene: 6. The CDR3 covers 15 residues. From germline, CDR1 is SGHDT and CDR2 YYEEEE.

V usage is TRBV7-3 and J usage is TRBJ1-2, with D possibly matching TRBD1 (5 bases). The CDR3 length is 13 residues. CDR1 SGHTA and CDR2 FQGTGA come from the germline V gene. V shed 5 bases and J shed 4 bases, with 11 bases lying between them. The CDR3 protein is CASSPGGAYGYTF. In nucleotides, the CDR3 is TGTGCCAGCAGCCCTGGTGGGGCCTATGGCTACACCTTC. The full variable domain, its missing parts supplied by reference TRBV7-3 and TRBJ1-2, is GAGVSQTPSNKVTEKGKYVELRCDPISGHTALYWYRQSLGQGPEFLIYFQGTGAADDSGLPNDRFFAVRPEGSVSTLKIQRTERGDSAVYLCASSPGGAYGYTFGSGTRLTVV.

The chain carries TRBV19 and TRBJ2-2; 9 nucleotides align to TRBD1. The CDR3 sequence is 16 residues long. V dropped 4 bases and J dropped 4; count of bases not matched to a gene: 7. Looked up from germline, CDR1 is LNHDA and CDR2 is SQIVND (reference sequence). The CDR3 protein is CASSTRTGEVTGELFF. The CDR3 nucleotides are TGTGCCAGTAGTACCAGGACAGGGGAGGTCACCGGGGAGCTGTTTTTT.

The V and J genes are TRBV6-5 and TRBJ1-2; maybe TRBD1 (6 bases). Trimming stripped 7 bases from V and 4 bases from J, with 13 bases between. The CDR3 length is 13 residues. Looked up from germline, CDR1 is MNHEY and CDR2 is SVGAGI. CDR3 loop: CASTTGQPYGYTF. The CDR3 region has the DNA TGTGCCAGCACCACAGGACAGCCCTATGGCTACACCTTC.

The rearrangement links TRBV5-6 to TRBJ1-1, with 9 bases lining up with TRBD1. From germline, CDR1 is SGHDT and CDR2 YYEEEE. The CDR3 covers 15 residues. With V trimmed by 0 bases and J by 4 bases, 4 bases remained unmatched. CDR3 residues: CASSLDRGPGTEAFF. The DNA for the CDR3 is TGTGCCAGCAGCTTGGACAGGGGGCCTGGCACTGAAGCTTTCTTT.

The chain uses TRBV28 and TRBJ1-1, with TRBD1 identical over 10 bases. The CDR3 is 14 amino acids. Trimming removed 6 bases from V and 9 bases from J; junction bases left unmatched: 10. CDR1 and CDR2 (germline): MDHEN, SYDVKM. CDR3 region: CASSKTGGGGKAFF. For the CDR3, the DNA is TGTGCCAGCAGCAAGACAGGGGGCGGTGGTAAAGCTTTCTTT.

The rearrangement joins TRBV30 to TRBJ2-7; TRBD1 matches 7 bases. With 3 bases clipped from V and 6 bases from J, the junction kept 8 bases outside the gene matches. Germline V lookup: CDR1 GTSNPN, CDR2 SVGIG (reference sequence). This CDR3 region has 13 residues. DNA for the CDR3: TGTGCCTGGAGCTTAACCGCAGGGGGCGAGCAGTACTTC. Protein sequence: CAWSLTAGGEQYF.

Remarks on this clone: Other DNA sequences in this sample translate to the same CDR3. V gene TRBV6-1 combines with J gene TRBJ1-3, with D maybe TRBD1 (5 bases). V lost 2 bases, J lost 0 bases, and 8 bases lay in between. The CDR3 contains 15 residues. Per the germline V gene, CDR1 is MNHNS and CDR2 is SASEGT. The CDR3 reads CASSEQGSSGNTIYF. CDR3 DNA: TGTGCCAGCAGTGAACAGGGAAGCTCTGGAAACACCATATATTTT.

The V and J genes are TRBV2 and TRBJ2-5, with D tentatively TRBD1 (5 bases). Germline V gene lookup returns CDR1 SNHLY and CDR2 FYNNEI. This CDR3 is 13 amino acids long. The germline V and J ends were trimmed by 9 bases and 2 bases, with 13 bases remaining between them. The CDR3 DNA follows: TGTGCCAGTTTAACAGGAGCTCAAGAGACCCAGTACTTC. Residues: CASLTGAQETQYF.

This clone has a single count. The chain uses TRBV6-5 and TRBJ1-1; D gene unclear. The CDR3 has 14 amino acids. Germline lookup yields CDR1 MNHEY and CDR2 SVGAGI. V was pared by 6 bases and J by 1 base, with 12 bases between. The CDR3 region is CASRLRQANTEAFF. CDR3 nucleotide sequence: TGTGCCAGCAGACTGCGCCAGGCGAACACTGAAGCTTTCTTT.

This chain joins TRBV2 and TRBJ2-6; 7 nucleotides align to TRBD1. Germline V gene sequence: CDR1 SNHLY, CDR2 FYNNEI. V lost 6 bases and J lost 0; bases outside the gene matches: 11. The CDR3 is made up of 18 amino acids. CDR3: CASSLRQGRSSGANVLTF. The CDR3 coding sequence is TGTGCCAGCAGCTTAAGACAGGGCCGAAGCTCTGGGGCCAACGTCCTGACTTTC.

The chain uses TRBV19 and TRBJ2-6; D is uncertain. This CDR3 spans 16 amino acids. The germline gives CDR1 LNHDA, CDR2 SQIVND (reference sequence). The V gene lost 0 bases and the J gene lost 0 bases, with 6 bases spanning the gap. CDR3 sequence reads: CASSIDGGSGANVLTF. Here the CDR3 DNA reads TGTGCCAGTAGTATAGATGGCGGCTCTGGGGCCAACGTCCTGACTTTC.

The chain joins TRBV27 to TRBJ2-3, with D tentatively TRBD1 (5 bases). Germline CDR1 reads MNHEY; CDR2 reads SMNVEV (reference sequence). The CDR3 extends over 14 amino acids. The V end was cut by 3 bases, the J end by 0 bases, with 7 bases between. CDR3 bases: TGTGCCAGCAGTTTGGGGCTGAGCACAGATACGCAGTATTTT. Amino acid sequence: CASSLGLSTDTQYF.

The V gene is TRBV7-8, the J gene TRBJ1-5; the D gene is possibly TRBD1 (5 bases). V lost 2 bases to trimming and J lost 2 bases, with 10 bases between them. CDR1 SGHVS and CDR2 FQNEAQ come from the germline V gene. This CDR3 has 15 residues. The CDR3 DNA sequence: TGTGCCAGCAGCTTATTCTTAGGGGGCAATCAGCCCCAGCATTTT. Its translation: CASSLFLGGNQPQHF.

The chain is built from TRBV28 and TRBJ1-5, with D uncertain. This CDR3 has 15 residues. The germline CDR1 and CDR2 sequences are MDHEN and SYDVKM. V lost 6 bases to trimming and J lost 5 bases, with 17 bases between them. Here the CDR3 reads CASSPGLISDQPQHF. CDR3 coding DNA: TGTGCCAGCAGCCCTGGACTGATTTCTGATCAGCCCCAGCATTTT.

This sequence joins TRBV12-5 and TRBJ2-3; 7 bases are a match to TRBD1. V shed 3 bases and J 5 bases; nucleotides not matched to a gene: 8. CDR3 length: 15 residues. CDR1 is LGHNT and CDR2 is FRNRAP in the germline V gene. CDR3 nucleotide sequence: TGTGCTAGTGGTTTAGCCAAACACAGGGGAGATACGCAGTATTTT. This translates into CASGLAKHRGDTQYF.

The J gene is TRBJ2-7, the V gene TRBV5-4, with TRBD2 matching 8 bases. The CDR3 spans 15 residues. The V gene's germline CDR1 is SGHNT and CDR2 YYREEE (reference sequence). Trimming removed 1 base from V and 2 bases from J; junction bases left unmatched: 5. The CDR3 DNA reads TGTGCCAGCAGCTTGTCACTAGCGGCAACCTACGAGCAGTACTTC. Translating gives CASSLSLAATYEQYF. The variable domain in full, completed from reference TRBV5-4 and TRBJ2-7, reads ETGVTQSPTHLIKTRGQQVTLRCSSQSGHNTVSWYQQALGQGPQFIFQYYREEENGRGNFPPRFSGLQFPNYSSELNVNALELDDSALYLCASSLSLAATYEQYFGPGTRLTVT.

The chain recombines TRBV6-4 with TRBJ1-2, with D perhaps matching TRBD1 (6 bases). Germline CDR1 reads MRHNA; CDR2 reads SNTAGT. The germline V and J ends were trimmed by 9 bases and 5 bases, with 13 bases remaining between them. The CDR3 contains 12 residues. Here the CDR3 DNA reads TGTGCCAGAGGACAGAAAACTTATGGCTACACCTTC. Encoded protein: CARGQKTYGYTF.

The genes are TRBV5-6 and TRBJ2-3, with D perhaps matching TRBD1 (7 bases). V lost 0 bases and J 7 bases, leaving 12 bases between the germline ends. Germline CDR1 SGHDT, CDR2 YYEEEE. The CDR3 sequence is 14 residues long. The CDR3: CASSLVEGANTQYF. In DNA, the CDR3 is TGTGCCAGCAGCTTGGTGGAGGGGGCAAATACGCAGTATTTT.

The chain carries TRBV5-6 and TRBJ1-4, with D tentatively TRBD1 (5 bases). V dropped 2 bases and J dropped 1 base, with 12 bases sitting between them. CDR1 SGHDT and CDR2 YYEEEE come from the germline V gene. The CDR3 runs to 16 residues. The CDR3 bases are TGTGCCAGCAGCTTCAAAGGGCAGGGAACTAATGAAAAACTGTTTTTT. Translation gives CASSFKGQGTNEKLFF.

The genes are TRBV11-1 and TRBJ2-7; TRBD2 matches at 9 bases. The J segment lost 6 bases and the V segment lost 2 bases, leaving 11 bases of the junction unmatched. This CDR3 has 16 residues. CDR1 and CDR2 from the germline V gene are SGHAT and FQDESV (reference sequence). CDR3 sequence reads: CASSLISSGIGSEQYF. In DNA, the CDR3 is TGTGCCAGCAGCTTAATATCTAGCGGGATCGGTAGCGAGCAGTACTTC.

The rearrangement joins TRBV6-6 to TRBJ2-7, with a tentative D call TRBD2 (5 bases). Germline lookup yields CDR1 MNHNY and CDR2 SVGAGI (reference sequence). V was pared by 5 bases and J by 7 bases, with 15 bases between. The CDR3 consists of 13 residues. The CDR3 protein is CASSRGRGGEQYF. The CDR3, as DNA: TGTGCCAGCAGTAGAGGACGGGGTGGGGAGCAGTACTTC.

This CDR3 reads CASSPRGRREKLFF. CDR3 bases: TGTGCCAGCAGTCCCAGGGGGCGTCGGGAAAAACTGTTTTTT. The chain employs TRBV27 and TRBJ1-4; TRBD1 matches 8 bases. CDR1 is MNHEY and CDR2 is SMNVEV in the germline V gene (reference sequence). The V and J ends lost 5 bases and 8 bases, in that order; junction bases with no gene match: 7. CDR3 size: 14 residues.

The rearrangement uses TRBV20-1 and TRBJ1-6, with unresolved D. Germline-derived CDR1 and CDR2 are DFQATT and SNEGSKA (reference sequence). The CDR3 is 15 amino acids. V lost 3 bases to trimming and J lost 0 bases, with 9 bases between them. CDR3 amino acids: CSASKVSSYNSPLHF. DNA for the CDR3: TGCAGTGCTAGTAAAGTTAGCTCCTATAATTCACCCCTCCACTTT.

The chain is built from TRBV27 and TRBJ1-2; D might be TRBD1 (6 bases). The germline V gene encodes CDR1 MNHEY and CDR2 SMNVEV (reference sequence). V was shortened by 2 bases and J by 4 bases, with 17 bases between the two germline ends. The CDR3 extends over 16 amino acids. CDR3 sequence: CASSLGRRTGTYGYTF. In nucleotides, the CDR3 is TGTGCCAGCAGTTTAGGCAGACGAACAGGGACCTATGGCTACACCTTC.

The chain carries TRBV29-1 and TRBJ2-2; D may be TRBD1 (5 bases). Trimming pared 7 bases from V and 5 bases from J, leaving 17 bases between. Germline V gives CDR1 SQVTM, CDR2 ANQGSEA. The CDR3 is 14 residues long. The CDR3 DNA follows: TGCAGCGGGCGGTGGCAGGGTAGAACCGGGGAGCTGTTTTTT. Its protein product is CSGRWQGRTGELFF.

The chain combines TRBV5-4 with TRBJ2-7, with TRBD1 matching over 7 bases. Losses at the gene ends were 1 base for V and 3 bases for J; bases not matched to a gene: 7. There are 15 residues in the CDR3. From germline, CDR1 is SGHNT and CDR2 YYREEE (reference sequence). The chain's CDR3 is CASSLPGQMNYEQYF. CDR3 DNA: TGTGCCAGCAGCTTGCCGGGACAGATGAACTACGAGCAGTACTTC.